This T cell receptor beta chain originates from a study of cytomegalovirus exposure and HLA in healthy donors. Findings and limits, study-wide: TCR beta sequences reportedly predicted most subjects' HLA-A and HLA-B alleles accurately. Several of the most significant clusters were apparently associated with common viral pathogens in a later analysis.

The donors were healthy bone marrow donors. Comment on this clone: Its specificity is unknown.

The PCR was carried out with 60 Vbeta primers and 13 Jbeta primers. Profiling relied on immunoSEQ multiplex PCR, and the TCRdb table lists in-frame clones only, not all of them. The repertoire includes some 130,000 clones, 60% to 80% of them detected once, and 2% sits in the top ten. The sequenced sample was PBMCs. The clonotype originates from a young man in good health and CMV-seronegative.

CDR3 sequence reads: CAISEGGGPDTQYF. CDR3 nucleotide sequence: TGTGCCATCTCGGAAGGAGGAGGCCCAGATACGCAGTATTTT. This chain connects TRBV10-3 to TRBJ2-3; D is perhaps TRBD2 (5 bases). This CDR3 contains 14 residues. V gave up 8 bases and J gave up 4 bases, with 16 bases separating them. The V gene's germline CDR1 is ENHRY and CDR2 SYGVKD.